These 30 T cell receptor beta chains came from one sample sequenced in a study of tumor-infiltrating lymphocytes in primary liver carcinoma. cDNA specific to TCR beta was made from roughly 500 ng of total RNA, with a constant-region primer employed for priming. Three rounds of nested multiplex PCR with slightly modified ARM-PCR produced TCR beta libraries. For 10 cycles apiece, the opening two PCR rounds ran with TRBV1-TRBV30 forward primers and a C-beta reverse primer. MiXCR, applied by TCRdb to the multiplex PCR reads, yields one record per CDR3 protein. The table shows 180,000 or so distinct CDR3 sequences, with 60% occurring only once. RNA was extracted from whole blood without cell sorting, alongside germline DNA. Source material: peripheral blood. These receptor sequences come from a man in his forties with primary liver carcinoma and hepatitis B virus infection.

For this clonotype: At one end the junction does not follow the germline gene, possibly because of a read error. The V gene is TRBV6-1, the J gene TRBJ1-1; TRBD1 is a possible D gene (6 bases). The CDR3 extends over 13 amino acids. Germline CDR1 reads MNHNS; CDR2 reads SASEGT. The CDR3, as DNA: TGTGCCAGCAGTGGACCAGGGGTGGGTGAAGCTCTCTTT. Translated: CASSGPGVGEALF.

In its sample, this clonotype was seen a few times. The V gene is TRBV28, the J gene TRBJ2-3; TRBD2 agrees at 8 bases. The CDR3 length is 14 residues. The germline V gene has CDR1 MDHEN and CDR2 SYDVKM. V dropped 7 bases and J dropped 7; count of bases not matched to a gene: 10. For the CDR3, the DNA is TGTGCCAGCATACCGGGACTAGGATTGTATACGCAGTATTTT. Encoded protein: CASIPGLGLYTQYF.

The rearrangement uses TRBV12-3 or TRBV12-4 and TRBJ2-5; perhaps TRBD1 as D (6 bases). The CDR3 is 11 amino acids. V dropped 5 bases and J dropped 7 bases, with 8 bases sitting between them. The CDR3 protein is CASSQGSTQYF. The CDR3 region has the DNA TGTGCCAGCAGTCAGGGGTCGACCCAGTACTTC.

A word on this clonotype: At one boundary the junction diverges from the germline segment, which might be a read error. The chain couples TRBV11-2 to TRBJ2-1; 8 positions agree with TRBD2. The CDR3 length is 16 residues. Germline assignment: CDR1 SGHAT and CDR2 FQNNGV. CDR3 residues: CASSLDIGLAISEQFF. The CDR3 DNA reads as TGTGCCAGCAGCTTGGATATCGGACTAGCCATAAGCGAGCAATTCTTC.

Remarks on this clonotype: One end of the junction is discordant with germline, which a read error may explain. CDR3 in DNA: TGTGACAGCAGCTTGATGGCTGGGTGGACTCAGCCCCAGCACTTT. Residues: CDSSLMAGWTQPQHF. This rearrangement joins TRBV5-5 to TRBJ1-5; D unclear. The germline V gene has CDR1 SGHKS and CDR2 YYEKEE (reference sequence). The CDR3 sequence is 15 residues long.

This clonotype was picked up a small number of times. The chain combines TRBV6-6 with TRBJ1-5; 7 bases align to TRBD1. Germline V gene data show CDR1 as MNHNY and CDR2 as SVGAGI (reference sequence). The CDR3 runs 13 residues. V lost 4 bases, J lost 4 bases, and 1 base stayed unmatched. CDR3 sequence reads: CASSLQGNQPQHF. The CDR3 nucleotides read TGTGCCAGCAGTTTACAGGGGAATCAGCCCCAGCATTTT.

The chain links TRBV19 to TRBJ2-1; 7 bases map to TRBD2. From germline, CDR1 is LNHDA and CDR2 SQIVND (reference sequence). This CDR3 is built from 13 residues. Trimming took 3 bases from V and 12 from J; bases not matched to a gene: 8. CDR3 loop: CASSMRTSNRQFF. Here the CDR3 DNA reads TGTGCCAGTAGTATGAGGACTAGTAATCGGCAGTTCTTC.

The J gene is TRBJ2-3, the V gene TRBV6-1; D remains ambiguous. CDR3 length: 15 amino acids. With 4 bases removed from V and 0 bases from J, the gap between germline ends came to 11 bases. Germline CDR1 is MNHNS and CDR2 is SASEGT. The CDR3 is CASSARADSTDTQYF. CDR3 nucleotide sequence: TGTGCCAGCAGTGCTCGAGCAGATAGCACAGATACGCAGTATTTT.

The chain uses TRBV12-3 or TRBV12-4 and TRBJ1-1, with unresolved D. Trimming stripped 3 bases from V and 6 bases from J, with 17 bases between. There are 15 residues in the CDR3. CDR3 loop: CASSFPGSGTPEAFF. Written as DNA, the CDR3 is TGTGCCAGCAGTTTCCCCGGCTCCGGAACGCCTGAAGCTTTCTTT.

This clonotype was found a few times. The V call is TRBV5-5, the J call TRBJ2-5; tentatively, D is TRBD2 (5 bases). The germline V and J ends were trimmed by 0 bases and 1 base, with 10 bases remaining between them. The germline V gene encodes CDR1 SGHKS and CDR2 YYEKEE (reference sequence). The CDR3 extends over 15 amino acids. The CDR3 DNA is TGTGCCAGCAGCTTGGTGGGGAGTGGCCAAGAGACCCAGTACTTC. Its translation is CASSLVGSGQETQYF. Using reference TRBV5-5 and TRBJ2-5 for the parts outside the CDR3, the full variable domain is DAGVTQSPTHLIKTRGQQVTLRCSPISGHKSVSWYQQVLGQGPQFIFQYYEKEERGRGNFPDRFSARQFPNYSSELNVNALLLGDSALYLCASSLVGSGQETQYFGPGTRLLVL.

In the case of this clonotype: A much larger clone differs from this one at a single base, so this may be a read error. No conserved phenylalanine or tryptophan is present at the end of the CDR3, so a read error is the likely explanation. This sequence joins TRBV7-9 and TRBJ2-7, with a possible D match to TRBD1 (6 bases). Germline V gene lookup returns CDR1 SEHNR and CDR2 FQNEAQ (reference sequence). Trimming stripped 5 bases from V and 9 bases from J, with 14 bases between. The CDR3 sequence is 12 residues long. The CDR3 sequence is CASSHTGLRQYL. The CDR3 DNA reads as TGTGCCAGCAGCCACACAGGGTTAAGGCAGTACCTC.

Regarding this clonotype: The missing conserved phenylalanine or tryptophan at the end of this CDR3 makes a read error likely. The chain carries TRBV6-6 and TRBJ2-1; 11 bases line up with TRBD2. The CDR3 contains 16 residues. The germline V gene has CDR1 MNHNY and CDR2 SVGAGI (reference sequence). V lost 7 bases to trimming and J lost 7 bases; unmatched junction nucleotides: 12. The CDR3 sequence: CASTSGLAGGGNEQFL. The CDR3 coding sequence is TGTGCCAGCACCTCCGGTCTAGCGGGAGGAGGGAATGAGCAGTTCCTC.

CDR3 DNA sequence: TGCGCCAGCAGCACCCTGGGACTAGCGGTCTACAATGAGCAGTTCTTC. It translates to CASSTLGLAVYNEQFF. V and J are TRBV5-1 and TRBJ2-1; 11 bases are a match to TRBD2. This CDR3 has 16 residues. Per the germline V gene, CDR1 is SGHRS and CDR2 is YFSETQ. The junction had 6 bases not matched to a gene; V was cut back by 4 bases and J by 3 bases.

The V and J genes are TRBV7-8 and TRBJ2-1, with D maybe TRBD2 (5 bases). This CDR3 contains 13 residues. Between the trimmed V and J ends, which lost 5 bases and 9 bases, there was a span of 14 bases. Germline V CDR1 and CDR2: SGHVS, FQNEAQ. CDR3 sequence (DNA): TGTGCCAGCAGCCTCCAGGTGGGGAGTGAGCAGTTCTTC. Translation: CASSLQVGSEQFF.

This chain uses TRBV5-5 with TRBJ2-7; TRBD2 is a possible D gene (6 bases). The germline gives CDR1 SGHKS, CDR2 YYEKEE (reference sequence). The CDR3 runs 14 residues. V was clipped by 5 bases and J by 4 bases, with 16 bases between them. The DNA for the CDR3 is TGTGCCAGCAGTCGAGGCAGGACTACGTACGAGCAGTACTTC. Amino acids: CASSRGRTTYEQYF.

In DNA form, the CDR3 reads TGTGCCAGCAGCTTCAGACTAGCGGGAGGCGGAGATACGCAGTATTTT. Protein product: CASSFRLAGGGDTQYF. The V gene is TRBV11-2, the J gene TRBJ2-3, with 13 bases that match TRBD2. This CDR3 is built from 16 residues. Per germline, CDR1 SGHAT and CDR2 FQNNGV. The V and J ends lost 3 bases and 5 bases, in that order; junction bases with no gene match: 5.

This clonotype was seen a few times. The chain links TRBV10-3 to TRBJ1-5; possible D gene TRBD1, 6 bases. V was clipped by 6 bases and J by 0 bases, with 12 bases between them. Germline loops: CDR1 ENHRY, CDR2 SYGVKD. This CDR3 region has 15 residues. CDR3 in amino acids: CAIRAGTNSNQPQHF. CDR3 coding DNA: TGTGCCATCAGGGCCGGGACAAATAGCAATCAGCCCCAGCATTTT.

This clonotype was found many times. CDR3 protein: CASSTGNNEQFF. For the CDR3, the DNA is TGTGCCTCCTCGACTGGAAACAATGAGCAGTTCTTC. This chain connects TRBV10-3 to TRBJ2-1; no clear D gene. From germline, CDR1 is ENHRY and CDR2 SYGVKD. V was pared by 11 bases and J by 5 bases, with 13 bases between. The CDR3 has 12 amino acids.

This clonotype came up a few times. The CDR3 DNA is TGTGCCAGCAGCAAACTACAGGGACGGAGCACAGATACGCAGTATTTT. Translation: CASSKLQGRSTDTQYF. The chain is built from TRBV6-1 and TRBJ2-3; tentative D call: TRBD1 (6 bases). Germline V gives CDR1 MNHNS, CDR2 SASEGT. The CDR3 is 16 residues long. With 6 bases removed from V and 0 bases from J, the gap between germline ends came to 16 bases.

As to this clonotype: Given a much more abundant clone one base away, this may be a read error. J is TRBJ2-5 and V is TRBV10-2; D is perhaps TRBD2 (7 bases). The germline gives CDR1 WSHSY, CDR2 SAAADI. The CDR3 is 15 amino acids. V dropped 0 bases and J dropped 7 bases, with 15 bases sitting between them. The CDR3 here is CASSESERGGGTQYF. Here the CDR3 DNA reads TGCGCCAGCAGTGAGTCGGAAAGGGGGGGAGGGACCCAGTACTTC.

With respect to this clonotype: Sequence at one end of the junction differs from germline and may be a read error. The V call is TRBV4-2, the J call TRBJ2-7; TRBD1 aligns across 8 bases. The CDR3 covers 15 residues. Germline V gene lookup returns CDR1 LGHNA and CDR2 YNFKEQ. The CDR3 is CANSQGQVITYEQYF. CDR3 nucleotide sequence: TGTGCCAACAGCCAGGGACAGGTGATAACCTACGAGCAGTACTTT.

V and J are TRBV28 and TRBJ1-2; no reliable D call. The CDR3 totals 13 residues. The V end was cut by 4 bases, the J end by 6 bases, with 12 bases between. Germline V gives CDR1 MDHEN, CDR2 SYDVKM. The CDR3 nucleotides are TGTGCCAGCAGTTCTGGGAAGGGAAATGGCTACACCTTC. It codes for CASSSGKGNGYTF.

Concerning this clonotype itself: The junction departs from the called germline gene at one end, perhaps through a read error. V usage is TRBV12-3 or TRBV12-4 and J usage is TRBJ2-2, with D perhaps TRBD2 (6 bases). The CDR3 has 14 residues. For the CDR3, the DNA is TGTGCCAGTACCGGGACTGACAACACCGGGGATCTGTTTTTT. Translating it yields CASTGTDNTGDLFF.

Only a few counts were recorded for this clonotype. The J gene is TRBJ2-1, the V gene TRBV29-1; D possibly corresponds to TRBD1 (6 bases). V lost 5 bases to trimming and J lost 7 bases, with 18 bases between them. The CDR3 runs 14 residues. The germline gives CDR1 SQVTM, CDR2 ANQGSEA. The CDR3 DNA reads as TGCAGCGTTAACACAGGGCTCAATTCAAATGAGCAGTTCTTC. Its protein is CSVNTGLNSNEQFF.

CDR3 nucleotide sequence: TGTGCCAGCAGTTACTCGGGAAGTGGAGGGAATGAAGCTTTCTTT. Protein: CASSYSGSGGNEAFF. The genes are TRBV6-6 and TRBJ1-1, with no clear D. Trimming left V 0 bases short and J 7 bases short, with 15 bases between. The CDR3 has 15 amino acids. Germline values: CDR1 MNHNY, CDR2 SVGAGI (reference sequence).

A single count supports this clonotype. The chain is built from TRBV4-2 and TRBJ2-1, with TRBD2 matching over 8 bases. Germline V CDR1 and CDR2: LGHNA, YNFKEQ. V was pared by 2 bases and J by 5 bases, with 5 bases of the junction left unmatched. This CDR3 comprises 15 residues. The DNA for the CDR3 is TGTGCCAGCAGCCAAAGCAGCGGGGGCCACAATGAGCAGTTCTTC. This sequence encodes CASSQSSGGHNEQFF.

On this clonotype itself: It may be a read error: a sequence one base away is much more abundant. V is TRBV11-3 and J is TRBJ1-4, with D uncertain. Trimming cost V 3 bases and J 3 bases, with 17 bases left between them. This CDR3 has 17 residues. Germline assignment: CDR1 SGHNT and CDR2 YENEEA. In DNA, the CDR3 is TGTGCCAGCAGCTTCGGAGTCTGGGAGGGTCCTAATGAAAAACTGTTTTTT. Translating it yields CASSFGVWEGPNEKLFF.

This clonotype showed up just a few times. V is TRBV6-6 and J is TRBJ1-6; D unclear. The V and J ends lost 7 bases and 9 bases respectively, with 16 bases between them. The germline gives CDR1 MNHNY, CDR2 SVGAGI (reference sequence). CDR3 length: 14 amino acids. This CDR3 is CASIMTGEGSPLHF. CDR3 DNA: TGTGCCAGCATTATGACCGGGGAAGGTTCACCCCTCCACTTT.

This clonotype was found a few times. The chain has TRBV10-3 and TRBJ1-3; no definite D call. V dropped 2 bases and J dropped 8 bases, with 16 bases sitting between them. Looked up from germline, CDR1 is ENHRY and CDR2 is SYGVKD. The CDR3 runs to 15 residues. The CDR3, as DNA: TGTGCCATCAGTGAGCCCGGTCTCTCCGCGGACACCATATATTTT. Protein product: CAISEPGLSADTIYF.

Notes on this clonotype: One junction end does not reproduce the germline sequence, and a read error may be involved. The chain couples TRBV6-5 to TRBJ2-7; the D gene is possibly TRBD2 (6 bases). The CDR3 has 15 residues. Germline assignment: CDR1 MNHEY and CDR2 SVGAGI. The CDR3 DNA sequence: TGTGCAAGCAGTTCCCTCCTAGCGATGTCCTACGAGCAGTACTTC. Residues: CASSSLLAMSYEQYF.